This note documents a single TCR beta chain sequence. The sample comes from a study of blood T cells in healthy people across ages. A second PCR of roughly 7 to 11 cycles used a sample-barcoded 5' primer and a J-beta primer mix. TCRdb used MiXCR to reprocess the 5' RACE reads, holding one entry per CDR3 protein. The profile shows 1.5 million to 2 million distinct CDR3 sequences, about 30% of them singletons. Isolation of PBMCs gave at least 6 million cells per sample. Trimming removed 0 bases at V and 2 bases at J, with 11 bases between. The CDR3 runs to 16 residues. Looked up from germline, CDR1 is SGDLS and CDR2 is YYNGEE.

The rearrangement joins TRBV9 to TRBJ2-2; D gene unclear. Specimen: blood. The receptor's source is a woman aged 25 to 39 in good health. The CDR3 spells CASSVAPGYNTGELFF. Here the CDR3 DNA reads TGTGCCAGCAGCGTAGCCCCCGGGTACAACACCGGGGAGCTGTTTTTT.